The 32 T cell receptor beta chains below come from one sample, sequenced in a study of response to subunit inactivated influenza vaccine. Using its own MiXCR run on the RT-PCR reads, TCRdb lists one record per CDR3 protein. The repertoire holds 650,000 to 800,000 distinct CDR3 sequences, with around 13% as singletons. The sequencing here drew on PBMCs from blood, taken less than 15 days before vaccination. The receptors stem from a man aged 50 to 59 who received an inactivated influenza vaccine.

The chain combines TRBV7-2 with TRBJ1-2; the D gene is possibly TRBD1 (5 bases). V was shortened by 1 base and J by 10 bases, with 19 bases between the two germline ends. Per the germline V gene, CDR1 is SGHTA and CDR2 is FQGNSA. The CDR3 is 15 amino acids. The CDR3, as DNA: TGTGCCAGCAGCTTAGAATGGACATCCCCGTTTATCTACACCTTC. This gives the protein CASSLEWTSPFIYTF.

This rearrangement joins TRBV5-1 to TRBJ2-1; TRBD1 matches at 10 bases. This CDR3 comprises 14 residues. The germline V gene encodes CDR1 SGHRS and CDR2 YFSETQ. With V trimmed by 3 bases and J by 9 bases, 6 bases remained unmatched. The CDR3 sequence is CASSSPDRGPEQFF. CDR3 in DNA: TGCGCCAGCAGCTCCCCCGACAGGGGGCCTGAGCAGTTCTTC.

This clonotype has at least ten counts. The CDR3 coding sequence is TGTGCCAGCAGCCAAGAGGACAGGGCCGGTAACTATGGCTACACCTTC. Amino acid sequence: CASSQEDRAGNYGYTF. V is TRBV4-2 and J is TRBJ1-2, with TRBD1 matching 8 bases. The CDR3 loop spans 16 amino acids. Trimming at V came to 0 bases and at J to 1 base, leaving 4 bases not matched to a gene. Germline CDR1 is LGHNA and CDR2 is YNFKEQ.

This clonotype was detected only a few times. The V call is TRBV5-1, the J call TRBJ2-2; D perhaps matches TRBD2 (6 bases). V was clipped by 4 bases and J by 5 bases, with 6 bases between them. The CDR3 runs to 12 residues. CDR1 SGHRS and CDR2 YFSETQ come from the germline V gene. CDR3 protein: CASSGTTGELFF. CDR3 nucleotides: TGCGCCAGCAGCGGGACTACCGGGGAGCTGTTTTTT.

This clonotype has only a few counts. The chain combines TRBV4-3 with TRBJ2-7; the D is unclear. Deletions cut 5 bases from V and 0 bases from J, with 11 bases between. The CDR3 spans 14 residues. The germline V gene has CDR1 LGHNA and CDR2 YSLEER. The CDR3 DNA reads TGCGCCAGCAGCGGTGCGGTGAGCTCCTACGAGCAGTACTTC. This sequence encodes CASSGAVSSYEQYF.

This clonotype was found many times. This chain uses TRBV6-6 with TRBJ1-2; no reliable D call. V lost 2 bases and J lost 3, with 7 bases in between. This CDR3 contains 13 residues. Germline CDR1 is MNHNY and CDR2 is SVGAGI (reference sequence). This CDR3 is CASSYVGDYGYTF. In DNA, the CDR3 is TGTGCCAGCAGTTACGTGGGCGACTATGGCTACACCTTC.

The sample holds a few counts of this clonotype. This rearrangement joins TRBV4-1 to TRBJ2-1, with TRBD2 matching over 14 bases. V lost 5 bases and J lost 3; bases outside the gene matches: 9. This CDR3 is built from 18 residues. The V gene's germline CDR1 is MGHRA and CDR2 YSYEKL. CDR3 coding DNA: TGCGCCAGCAGCTCCGGGACTAGCGGGAGCCCCTACTACAATGAGCAGTTCTTC. This translates into CASSSGTSGSPYYNEQFF.

The chain carries TRBV6-4 and TRBJ2-3; 9 bases map to TRBD2. The CDR3 extends over 14 amino acids. V dropped 3 bases and J dropped 5; count of bases not matched to a gene: 3. The germline gives CDR1 MRHNA, CDR2 SNTAGT. The CDR3 loop is CASSEGGRGDTQYF. For the CDR3, the DNA is TGTGCCAGCAGTGAAGGCGGGAGGGGAGATACGCAGTATTTT.

Only a few counts were recorded for this clonotype. The V and J genes are TRBV15 and TRBJ2-7; D might be TRBD2 (5 bases). V was pared by 0 bases and J by 0 bases, with 12 bases between. This CDR3 comprises 16 residues. CDR1 and CDR2 (germline): LNHNV, YYDKDF (reference sequence). The DNA for the CDR3 is TGTGCCACCAGCAGAGATCTTTCCGGGAACTCCTACGAGCAGTACTTC. Amino acids: CATSRDLSGNSYEQYF.

The V call is TRBV7-9, the J call TRBJ2-1; no clear D gene. This CDR3 comprises 16 residues. V dropped 6 bases and J dropped 0 bases, with 15 bases sitting between them. Looked up from germline, CDR1 is SEHNR and CDR2 is FQNEAQ (reference sequence). The CDR3 here is CASRPGSGSSYNEQFF. Here the CDR3 DNA reads TGTGCCAGCAGACCAGGATCCGGAAGCTCCTACAATGAGCAGTTCTTC. The full variable domain, rest sourced from reference TRBV7-9 and TRBJ2-1, is DTGVSQNPRHKITKRGQNVTFRCDPISEHNRLYWYRQTLGQGPEFLTYFQNEAQLEKSRLLSDRFSAERPKGSFSTLEIQRTEQGDSAMYLCASRPGSGSSYNEQFFGPGTRLTVL.

This chain connects TRBV29-1 to TRBJ2-5, with D possibly TRBD1 on 6 matching bases. This CDR3 spans 13 amino acids. Germline values: CDR1 SQVTM, CDR2 ANQGSEA. Trimming pared 6 bases from V and 4 bases from J, leaving 15 bases between. The CDR3 DNA is TGCAGCGTGGGTCGTCAGGGGCGAGAGACCCAGTACTTC. Its protein is CSVGRQGRETQYF.

In DNA form, the CDR3 reads TGCAGTGCTACCAATACGATGGACAATGAGCAGTTCTTC. This sequence encodes CSATNTMDNEQFF. J is TRBJ2-1 and V is TRBV20-1; no definite D call. V was shortened by 4 bases and J by 5 bases, with 12 bases between the two germline ends. This CDR3 region has 13 residues. Germline V gives CDR1 DFQATT, CDR2 SNEGSKA (reference sequence).

This clonotype has only a few counts. The gene calls are TRBV2 and TRBJ2-3; 8 bases are shared with TRBD2. V dropped 5 bases and J dropped 3; count of bases not matched to a gene: 4. From germline, CDR1 is SNHLY and CDR2 FYNNEI. The CDR3 is 14 residues long. The CDR3 DNA reads TGTGCCAGCAGTTCCGGGACTAGAACAGATACGCAGTATTTT. Its protein is CASSSGTRTDTQYF. Drawing the rest from reference TRBV2 and TRBJ2-3, the complete variable domain is EPEVTQTPSHQVTQMGQEVILRCVPISNHLYFYWYRQILGQKVEFLVSFYNNEISEKSEIFDDQFSVERPDGSNFTLKIRSTKLEDSAMYFCASSSGTRTDTQYFGPGTRLTVL.

This clonotype was seen many times. The chain uses TRBV3-1 and TRBJ2-7, with TRBD2 identical over 11 bases. This CDR3 has 15 residues. In germline, CDR1 is LGHDT, CDR2 YNNKEL (reference sequence). V was pared by 0 bases and J by 3 bases, with 1 base of the junction left unmatched. CDR3 loop: CASSQDGLAGYEQYF. The CDR3 DNA follows: TGTGCCAGCAGCCAAGACGGACTAGCGGGCTACGAGCAGTACTTC.

The chain couples TRBV7-8 to TRBJ2-5; 10 nucleotides match TRBD2. Germline assignment: CDR1 SGHVS and CDR2 FQNEAQ. The ends lost 1 base at V and 5 bases at J; junction bases unmatched: 7. The CDR3 loop spans 16 amino acids. The CDR3 DNA reads as TGTGCCAGCAGCTTAGTGGCTAGCGGGAGAGTTGAGACCCAGTACTTC. It yields the protein CASSLVASGRVETQYF. The whole variable domain, remainder taken from reference TRBV7-8 and TRBJ2-5, is GAGVSQSPRYKVAKRGQDVALRCDPISGHVSLFWYQQALGQGPEFLTYFQNEAQLDKSGLPSDRFFAERPEGSVSTLKIQRTQQEDSAVYLCASSLVASGRVETQYFGPGTRLLVL.

This chain uses TRBV5-1 with TRBJ2-5, with 15 bases lining up with TRBD2. The J segment lost 1 base and the V segment lost 4 bases, leaving 5 bases of the junction unmatched. The CDR3 has 17 residues. Per germline, CDR1 SGHRS and CDR2 YFSETQ. The CDR3 is CASSRTSGRELQETQYF. The CDR3 bases are TGCGCCAGCAGCCGGACTAGCGGGAGGGAACTCCAAGAGACCCAGTACTTC.

In this sample, this clonotype turned up a few times. This chain links TRBV19 with TRBJ2-6; D is perhaps TRBD1 (7 bases). This CDR3 spans 17 amino acids. CDR1 and CDR2 from the germline V gene are LNHDA and SQIVND (reference sequence). V lost 5 bases and J 0 bases, leaving 14 bases between the germline ends. The CDR3 here is CASSGGTASSGANVLTF. CDR3 coding DNA: TGTGCCAGTAGTGGAGGGACAGCGAGCTCTGGGGCCAACGTCCTGACTTTC.

The CDR3 sequence: CASSLDRHSSYNEQFF. DNA of the CDR3: TGCGCCAGCAGCTTGGACCGACACAGCTCCTACAATGAGCAGTTCTTC. The J gene is TRBJ2-1, the V gene TRBV5-1; D is unresolved. The V gene's germline CDR1 is SGHRS and CDR2 YFSETQ. This CDR3 region has 16 residues. V was clipped by 0 bases and J by 0 bases, with 10 bases between them.

This clonotype was picked up a small number of times. A read error may be the cause here, since a much bigger clone is one base away. The chain is built from TRBV12-3 or TRBV12-4 and TRBJ2-7; no definite D call. This CDR3 is 12 amino acids long. The CDR3 DNA follows: TGTGCCAGCGCGTCCCGCTCCTACGACCAGTACTTC. Encoded protein: CASASRSYDQYF.

This sequence joins TRBV5-6 and TRBJ2-3; D unresolved. The CDR3 covers 14 residues. Germline values: CDR1 SGHDT, CDR2 YYEEEE. V gave up 0 bases and J gave up 4 bases, with 9 bases separating them. CDR3: CASSLANRPDTQYF. CDR3 sequence (DNA): TGTGCCAGCAGCTTGGCCAATCGACCAGATACGCAGTATTTT. Full variable domain (outside the CDR3, taken from reference TRBV5-6 and TRBJ2-3): DAGVTQSPTHLIKTRGQQVTLRCSPKSGHDTVSWYQQALGQGPQFIFQYYEEEERQRGNFPDRFSGHQFPNYSSELNVNALLLGDSALYLCASSLANRPDTQYFGPGTRLTVL.

This clonotype turned up a few times. The chain recombines TRBV20-1 with TRBJ2-5; 7 bases align to TRBD1. The trim removed 6 bases at V and 5 bases at J, leaving 12 bases unmatched. Per the germline V gene, CDR1 is DFQATT and CDR2 is SNEGSKA (reference sequence). The CDR3 spans 14 residues. CDR3 DNA sequence: TGCAGTGCCAGCAAGGGGGCCGTAGGGGAGACCCAGTACTTC. Protein product: CSASKGAVGETQYF.

In its sample, this clonotype was seen many times. This chain uses TRBV5-1 with TRBJ2-7; D remains unclear. The V end lost 4 bases, the J end lost 3 bases, and 5 bases lay between the germline ends. The CDR3 has 11 amino acids. Per the germline V gene, CDR1 is SGHRS and CDR2 is YFSETQ. The CDR3: CASSLYYEQYF. Here the CDR3 DNA reads TGCGCCAGCAGCCTTTACTACGAGCAGTACTTC.

The table lists this clonotype with a few counts. In DNA form, the CDR3 reads TGTGCCAGCAGTTTATCCGGGCTTTACAACTACAATGAGCAGTTCTTC. Amino acid sequence: CASSLSGLYNYNEQFF. The rearrangement uses TRBV28 and TRBJ2-1; D is uncertain. Germline CDR1 MDHEN, CDR2 SYDVKM. Trimming took off 1 base at V and 3 bases at J, with 13 bases between the two ends. The CDR3 is 16 residues long.

The rearrangement uses TRBV7-2 and TRBJ2-7, with a weak D call TRBD2 (6 bases). The CDR3 totals 14 residues. Germline V gene sequence: CDR1 SGHTA, CDR2 FQGNSA. Trimming took 5 bases from V and 0 from J, leaving 11 bases between them. CDR3 loop: CASSPGRTSYEQYF. For the CDR3, the DNA is TGTGCCAGCAGCCCGGGGAGGACCTCCTACGAGCAGTACTTC.

In DNA form, the CDR3 reads TGCGCCAGCAGCCAACCGACTAGAGGAACAGATACGCAGTATTTT. Translated, it gives CASSQPTRGTDTQYF. The chain couples TRBV4-1 to TRBJ2-3, with a tentative D call TRBD2 (6 bases). V gave up 2 bases and J gave up 3 bases, with 12 bases separating them. The CDR3 spans 15 residues. CDR1 MGHRA and CDR2 YSYEKL come from the germline V gene.

This clonotype was observed a handful of times. The chain couples TRBV11-1 to TRBJ2-3; TRBD1 agrees at 10 bases. This CDR3 spans 18 amino acids. Losses at the gene ends were 0 bases for V and 3 bases for J; bases not matched to a gene: 9. Germline CDR1 SGHAT, CDR2 FQDESV (reference sequence). CDR3 residues: CASSLAPSAGQGTDTQYF. CDR3 DNA: TGTGCCAGCAGCTTAGCGCCCTCAGCGGGACAGGGGACAGATACGCAGTATTTT.

This clonotype has only a few counts. The chain combines TRBV6-5 with TRBJ1-2, with D hard to call. The CDR3 consists of 12 residues. Germline CDR1 reads MNHEY; CDR2 reads SVGAGI. V was shortened by 2 bases and J by 7 bases, with 8 bases between the two germline ends. CDR3 in DNA: TGTGCCAGCAGTTACGATAGGGCTGGCTACACCTTC. Translating it yields CASSYDRAGYTF.

This clonotype was recorded a few times. The chain couples TRBV5-1 to TRBJ2-1; 10 bases fit TRBD2. With 8 bases clipped from V and 11 bases from J, the junction kept 10 bases outside the gene matches. This CDR3 is built from 13 residues. CDR1 is SGHRS and CDR2 is YFSETQ in the germline V gene. The CDR3 loop is CASRTGTSEKQFF. For the CDR3, the DNA is TGCGCCAGTCGAACCGGGACTAGCGAAAAGCAGTTCTTC. The whole variable domain, filled in from reference TRBV5-1 and TRBJ2-1, reads KAGVTQTPRYLIKTRGQQVTLSCSPISGHRSVSWYQQTPGQGLQFLFEYFSETQRNKGNFPGRFSGRQFSNSRSEMNVSTLELGDSALYLCASRTGTSEKQFFGPGTRLTVL.

This clonotype has a count of ten or more. J is TRBJ2-3 and V is TRBV5-1; D remains unclear. Germline lookup yields CDR1 SGHRS and CDR2 YFSETQ. The CDR3 is made up of 13 amino acids. V lost 4 bases to trimming and J lost 4 bases, with 10 bases between them. The DNA for the CDR3 is TGCGCCAGCAGCCCCTCGGCGCCAGATACGCAGTATTTT. Its translation: CASSPSAPDTQYF.

This clonotype came up a few times. This sequence joins TRBV2 and TRBJ2-2; the match to TRBD1 covers 10 bases. The CDR3 contains 15 residues. After removal of 5 bases from V and 6 bases from J, the junction contained 6 bases not matched to a gene. Germline lookup yields CDR1 SNHLY and CDR2 FYNNEI. CDR3 nucleotides: TGTGCCAGCAGTCTCCGGGACAGGGGAGCCGGGGAGCTGTTTTTT. This gives the protein CASSLRDRGAGELFF.

This clonotype was seen only a few times. V is TRBV3-1 and J is TRBJ2-3, with TRBD2 identical over 10 bases. CDR1 and CDR2 from the germline V gene are LGHDT and YNNKEL (reference sequence). V lost 5 bases, J lost 6 bases, and 11 bases stayed unmatched. The CDR3 extends over 16 amino acids. The DNA for the CDR3 is TGTGCCAGCAGCACTGGCTGGGCTAGCGGGAGCGATACGCAGTATTTT. Translation: CASSTGWASGSDTQYF.

This clonotype has more than one count but fewer than ten. The chain recombines TRBV20-1 with TRBJ2-3; 9 positions match TRBD2. Losses at the gene ends were 4 bases for V and 2 bases for J; bases not matched to a gene: 10. Germline-derived CDR1 and CDR2 are DFQATT and SNEGSKA (reference sequence). The length of the CDR3 is 16 residues. The CDR3 DNA reads TGCAGTGCTACCTCACGACTAGCGGAGCCCACAGATACGCAGTATTTT. This codes for CSATSRLAEPTDTQYF.